Listed below are T cell receptor beta chains from one sample, sequenced in a study of T cells in Graves' hyperthyroidism and ophthalmopathy. MiXCR, applied by TCRdb to the multiplex PCR reads, yields one record per CDR3 protein. The sample has a few hundred thousand distinct CDR3 sequences, approximately 14% seen once. Specimen: blood. The receptor source for this set is a woman younger than 45 with Graves' hyperthyroidism. Both conserved end residues are part of each CDR3.

CDR3 protein: CASSIITGNEQFF
V gene: TRBV5-1

CDR3 protein: CASGRDRRNEQYF
V gene: TRBV14

CDR3 protein: CAISHRPGGNTEAFF
V gene: TRBV10-3

CDR3 protein: CAWNRQGRNPEAFF
V gene: TRBV30

CDR3 protein: CSARRNPRAGQPQHF
V gene: TRBV20-1

CDR3 protein: CASSLLFRRANAGESGYTF
V gene: TRBV28

CDR3 protein: CASSLDHRGLADGYTF
V gene: TRBV28

CDR3 protein: CASSLPGQGRDYEQYF
V gene: TRBV28

CDR3 protein: CASSSYRDAGSKLGFF
V gene: TRBV6-5

CDR3 protein: CASSPFGPNYEQYF
V gene: TRBV7-9

CDR3 protein: CASSLGSDETQYF
V gene: TRBV11-2

CDR3 protein: CASTRGDGELFF
V gene: TRBV25-1

CDR3 protein: CASSPPGATRLEQFF
V gene: TRBV28

CDR3 protein: CASSPGGAGGPGEQYF
V gene: TRBV7-9

CDR3 protein: CASTTGQGPNTGELFF
V gene: TRBV27

CDR3 protein: CASSPLEGDSPLHF
V gene: TRBV3-1

CDR3 protein: CASSPEFRGVEREINTQYF
V gene: TRBV7-6

CDR3 protein: CASSDDDRNTEAFF
V gene: TRBV25-1

CDR3 protein: CSAIREETQYF
V gene: TRBV20-1

CDR3 protein: CASSRQREVNEQFF
V gene: TRBV28

CDR3 protein: CASSRSEQFF
V gene: TRBV2

CDR3 protein: CASSESVGQPTDTQYF
V gene: TRBV10-1

CDR3 protein: CASSFVYRGGTEAFF
V gene: TRBV12-3/TRBV12-4

CDR3 protein: CASSPGTGAVDF
V gene: TRBV12-3/TRBV12-4

CDR3 protein: CASSLAGVFEQYF
V gene: TRBV6-2/TRBV6-3

CDR3 protein: CASSLGLAGEQFF
V gene: TRBV13

CDR3 protein: CSVDTLGSGNTIYF
V gene: TRBV29-1

CDR3 protein: CASSYVGPRDEQFF
V gene: TRBV27

CDR3 protein: CASSFSGGNTIYF
V gene: TRBV28

CDR3 protein: CASSFGRGSAGYGYTF
V gene: TRBV28

CDR3 protein: CSARTGLAASYEQYF
V gene: TRBV20-1

CDR3 protein: CASSFDGYGNTIYF
V gene: TRBV28

CDR3 protein: CASSPGTGTVEQYF
V gene: TRBV12-3/TRBV12-4

CDR3 protein: CSASFGSYNEQFF
V gene: TRBV20-1

CDR3 protein: CASILSGMNTEAFF
V gene: TRBV6-2/TRBV6-3

CDR3 protein: CASSPGASGYEQYF
V gene: TRBV7-9

CDR3 protein: CAWSVPWSGGDTQYF
V gene: TRBV30

CDR3 protein: CASSRGQGVSYEQYF
V gene: TRBV7-9

CDR3 protein: CARLGLAGMDEQFF
V gene: TRBV2

CDR3 protein: CASSIAGGALSSYNEQFF
V gene: TRBV12-3/TRBV12-4

CDR3 protein: CASSLELREGLYNEQFF
V gene: TRBV7-9

CDR3 protein: CASSSKSSSMKTQYF
V gene: TRBV27

CDR3 protein: CASSQPMSSGRYEQYF
V gene: TRBV7-9

CDR3 protein: CSVGLVGYGGGEQFF
V gene: TRBV29-1

CDR3 protein: CAWSVRPRGYTF
V gene: TRBV30

CDR3 protein: CASSEERETNEKLFF
V gene: TRBV2

CDR3 protein: CASLRQDGYTF
V gene: TRBV28

CDR3 protein: CASSQPTGGADTQYF
V gene: TRBV4-1

CDR3 protein: CASSLTGQGENSPLHF
V gene: TRBV7-3

CDR3 protein: CASSLRHSGFGNTIYF
V gene: TRBV19

CDR3 protein: CSVGPTGRVGEKLFF
V gene: TRBV29-1

CDR3 protein: CASSLVSAFDEQFF
V gene: TRBV12-3/TRBV12-4

CDR3 protein: CAWSSGQGARGANVLTF
V gene: TRBV30

CDR3 protein: CASSFSWAGDTEAFF
V gene: TRBV28